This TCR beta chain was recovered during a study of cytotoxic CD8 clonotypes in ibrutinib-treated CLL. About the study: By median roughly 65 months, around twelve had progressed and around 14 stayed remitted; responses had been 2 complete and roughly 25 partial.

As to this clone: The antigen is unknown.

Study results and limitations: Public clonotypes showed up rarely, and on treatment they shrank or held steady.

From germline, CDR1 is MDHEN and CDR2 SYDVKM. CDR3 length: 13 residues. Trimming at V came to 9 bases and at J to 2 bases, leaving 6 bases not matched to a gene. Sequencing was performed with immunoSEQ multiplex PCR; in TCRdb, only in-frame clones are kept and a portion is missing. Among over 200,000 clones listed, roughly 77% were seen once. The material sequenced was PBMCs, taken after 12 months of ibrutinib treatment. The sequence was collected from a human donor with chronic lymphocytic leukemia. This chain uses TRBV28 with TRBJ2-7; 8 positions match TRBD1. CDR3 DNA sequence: TGTGCCAGTCGGACAGGGAAAACCTACGAGCAGTACTTC. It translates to CASRTGKTYEQYF.